This TCR beta chain was sequenced in a study of blood T cell repertoires in COVID-19 (dated by TCRdb to the early 2020s). For context, the study as a whole: The collaborator samples originated in the United States, Italy and Spain and spanned the acute and convalescent phases of COVID-19. The prospective study material was composed of cDNA or gDNA derived from T cells, B-cell-depleted T cells, or PBMCs. Deeply sampled blood TCRbeta repertoires from subjects exposed to, actively infected with, or recovered from COVID-19 were included in the dataset. A freely available public database, intended as a resource for researchers studying the immune response to SARS-CoV-2, is where the repertoires were released. The samples were drawn from the first 160 participants of the ongoing ImmuneRACE study and from 1,254 subjects provided by 6 global collaborators. The sample metadata nearly always contained a de-identified subject ID, COVID-19 status, age in years and sex. Where available, HLA class I and class II types were taken from metadata supplied by the sample provider and were not determined by assay-based typing.

The germline V gene supplies CDR1 SGDLS and CDR2 YYNGEE. Clipping removes 4 bases from V and 6 bases from J, with 5 as the unmatched junction base count. Spanning cysteine to phenylalanine, the CDR3 consists of 14 amino acids. Only the CDR3 region is kept as DNA, spanning 42 bases read in frame from base 1. A second Seattle source provided samples from volunteer blood donors who had recovered from COVID-19. The collaborating institutions used their own protocols to collect whole blood in K2EDTA tubes. Collaborator samples were shipped for TCRbeta analysis as frozen whole blood, isolated PBMCs, or DNA extracted from either sample type. Study-wide findings and limitations: The amount of clinical and demographic metadata varied by source and participant and was provided uncurated.

A note on this clone: Its recognized antigen is unknown. Base qualities are not recorded, but no much larger clone differs from it by a single base.

TCRbeta CDR3 regions were amplified from genomic DNA using the immunoSEQ Assay, a bias-controlled multiplex PCR. The study's processing was this. The number of nucleated cells in each sample was estimated by amplification of reference gene primers within the assay. To quantify the absolute abundance of each unique TCRbeta CDR3 rearrangement, sequence reads were collapsed and filtered. For each sample, productive Simpson clonality was calculated as the square root of Simpson's diversity index over productive rearrangements. Entries here come from immuneACCESS through TCRdb and include only in-frame sequences with V and J called. Some clones fail to appear in such tables; in the studies checked, an unresolved V gene covers under half of the shortfall, and the cause of the remainder is unknown. V, J and clone size reflect that table, while D and trimming were determined from the DNA. The sample contains hundreds of thousands of clones, about 88% of them found a single time. The ten largest clones capture 2.1% of the sample.

The clonotype originates from a woman in her thirties or forties who had recovered from COVID-19. Sequencing was carried out using peripheral blood. The chain is assembled from TRBV9 and TRBJ1-5; 9 bases in the junction line up with TRBD1. The CDR3 protein: CASSPGQGTQPQHF. The nucleotide sequence is TGTGCCAGCAGCCCGGGACAGGGCACTCAGCCCCAGCATTTT.